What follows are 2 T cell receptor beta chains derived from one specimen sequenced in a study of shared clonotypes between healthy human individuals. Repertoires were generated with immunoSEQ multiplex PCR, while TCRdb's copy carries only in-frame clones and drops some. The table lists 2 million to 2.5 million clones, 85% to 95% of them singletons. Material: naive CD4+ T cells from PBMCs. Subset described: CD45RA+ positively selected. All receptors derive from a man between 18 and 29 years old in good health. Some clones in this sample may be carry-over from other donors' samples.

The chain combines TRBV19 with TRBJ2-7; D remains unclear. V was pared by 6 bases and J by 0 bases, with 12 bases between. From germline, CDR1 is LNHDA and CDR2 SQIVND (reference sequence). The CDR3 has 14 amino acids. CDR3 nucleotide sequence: TGTGCCAGTAGCTCTGAAAGGTTCTCCTACGAGCAGTACTTC. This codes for CASSSERFSYEQYF.

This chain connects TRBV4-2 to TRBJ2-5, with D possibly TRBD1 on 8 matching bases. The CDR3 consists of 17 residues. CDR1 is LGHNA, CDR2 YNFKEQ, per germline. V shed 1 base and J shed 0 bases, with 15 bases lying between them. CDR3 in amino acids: CASSQGVQGGYQETQYF. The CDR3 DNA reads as TGTGCCAGCAGCCAAGGGGTACAGGGGGGGTACCAAGAGACCCAGTACTTC.